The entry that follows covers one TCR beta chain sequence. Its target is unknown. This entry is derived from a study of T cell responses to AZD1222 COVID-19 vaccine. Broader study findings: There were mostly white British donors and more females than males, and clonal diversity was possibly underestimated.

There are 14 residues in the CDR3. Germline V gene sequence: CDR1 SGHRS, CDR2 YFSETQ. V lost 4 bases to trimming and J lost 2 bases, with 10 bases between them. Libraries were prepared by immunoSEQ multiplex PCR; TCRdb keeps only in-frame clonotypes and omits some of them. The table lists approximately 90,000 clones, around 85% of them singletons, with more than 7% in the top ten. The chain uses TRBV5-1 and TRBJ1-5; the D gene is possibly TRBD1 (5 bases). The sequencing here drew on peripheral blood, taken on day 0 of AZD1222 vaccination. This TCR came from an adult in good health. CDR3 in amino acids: CASSPTGGNQPQHF. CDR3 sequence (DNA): TGCGCCAGCAGCCCCACGGGGGGCAATCAGCCCCAGCATTTT.